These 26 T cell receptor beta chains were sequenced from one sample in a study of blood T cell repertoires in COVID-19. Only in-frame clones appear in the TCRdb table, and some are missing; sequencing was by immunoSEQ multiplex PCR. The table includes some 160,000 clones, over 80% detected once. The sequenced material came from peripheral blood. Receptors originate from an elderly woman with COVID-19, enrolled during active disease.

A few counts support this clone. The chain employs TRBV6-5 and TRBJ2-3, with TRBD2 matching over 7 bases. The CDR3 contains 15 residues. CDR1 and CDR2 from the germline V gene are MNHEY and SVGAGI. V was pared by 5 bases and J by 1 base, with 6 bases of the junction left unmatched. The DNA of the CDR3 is TGTGCCAGCAGTCCCCGGGAGGTCCGCACAGATACGCAGTATTTT. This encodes CASSPREVRTDTQYF.

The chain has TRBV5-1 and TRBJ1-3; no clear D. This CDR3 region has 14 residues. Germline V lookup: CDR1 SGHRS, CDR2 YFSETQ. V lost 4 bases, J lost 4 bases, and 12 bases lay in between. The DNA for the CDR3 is TGCGCCAGCAGCCCGATGGGCCACGGAAACACCATATATTTT. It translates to CASSPMGHGNTIYF.

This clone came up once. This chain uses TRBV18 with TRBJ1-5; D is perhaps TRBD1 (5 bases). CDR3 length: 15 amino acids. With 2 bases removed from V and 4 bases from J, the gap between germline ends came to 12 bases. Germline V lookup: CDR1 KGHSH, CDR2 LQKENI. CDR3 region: CASSPGARNNQPQHF. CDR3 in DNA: TGTGCCAGCTCACCAGGGGCCAGGAATAATCAGCCCCAGCATTTT.

This CDR3 is CASSLEDNTDTQYF. CDR3 DNA: TGCGCCAGCAGCTTGGAGGACAACACAGATACGCAGTATTTT. The chain has TRBV5-1 and TRBJ2-3, with D possibly matching TRBD1 (5 bases). Germline CDR1 SGHRS, CDR2 YFSETQ. Trimming took 0 bases from V and 2 from J, leaving 7 bases between them. The CDR3 consists of 14 residues.

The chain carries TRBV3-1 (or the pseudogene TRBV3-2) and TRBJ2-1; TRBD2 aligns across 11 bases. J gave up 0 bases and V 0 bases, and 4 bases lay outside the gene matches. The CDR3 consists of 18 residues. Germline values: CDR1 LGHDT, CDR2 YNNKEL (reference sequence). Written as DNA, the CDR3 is TGTGCCAGCAGCCAAGACTATAGCGGGAGGGCCTCCTACAATGAGCAGTTCTTC. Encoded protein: CASSQDYSGRASYNEQFF.

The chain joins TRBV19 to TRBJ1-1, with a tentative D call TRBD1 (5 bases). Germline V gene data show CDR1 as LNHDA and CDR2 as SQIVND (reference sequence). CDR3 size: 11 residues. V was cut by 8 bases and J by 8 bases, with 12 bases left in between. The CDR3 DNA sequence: TGTGCCAGTGGGGGGAGAAGGGAAGCTTTCTTT. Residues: CASGGRREAFF.

The CDR3 reads CASSPLAGGRVYEQYF. The CDR3 coding sequence is TGCGCCAGCAGCCCATTAGCGGGAGGCCGGGTTTACGAGCAGTACTTC. The J gene is TRBJ2-7, the V gene TRBV5-1; the match to TRBD2 covers 10 bases. The J segment lost 4 bases and the V segment lost 4 bases, leaving 11 bases of the junction unmatched. Germline CDR1 and CDR2: SGHRS and YFSETQ. The CDR3 runs 16 residues.

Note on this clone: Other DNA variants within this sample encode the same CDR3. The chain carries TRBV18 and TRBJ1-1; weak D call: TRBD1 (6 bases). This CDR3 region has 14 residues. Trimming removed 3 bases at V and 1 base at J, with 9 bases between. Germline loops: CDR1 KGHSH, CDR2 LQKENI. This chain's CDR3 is CASSPGTQNTEAFF. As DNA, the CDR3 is TGTGCCAGCTCACCCGGGACACAGAACACTGAAGCTTTCTTT.

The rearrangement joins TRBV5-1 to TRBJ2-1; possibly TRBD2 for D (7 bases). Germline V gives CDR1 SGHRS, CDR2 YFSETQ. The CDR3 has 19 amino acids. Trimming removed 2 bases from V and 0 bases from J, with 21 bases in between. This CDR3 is CASSFFSPRGASSYNEQFF. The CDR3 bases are TGCGCCAGCAGCTTTTTCTCTCCCCGGGGGGCAAGCTCCTACAATGAGCAGTTCTTC.

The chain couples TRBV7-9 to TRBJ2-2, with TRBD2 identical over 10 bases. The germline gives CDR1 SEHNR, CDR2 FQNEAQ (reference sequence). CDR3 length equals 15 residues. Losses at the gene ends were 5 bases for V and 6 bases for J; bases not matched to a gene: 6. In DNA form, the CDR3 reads TGTGCCAGCAGCCAACTGACTAGCGGGTCCGGGGAGCTGTTTTTT. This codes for CASSQLTSGSGELFF.

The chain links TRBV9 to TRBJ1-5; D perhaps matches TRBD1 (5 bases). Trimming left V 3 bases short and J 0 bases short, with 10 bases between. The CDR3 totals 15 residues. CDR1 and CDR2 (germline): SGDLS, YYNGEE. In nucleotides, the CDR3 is TGTGCCAGCAGCGCGACAGACGATAGCAATCAGCCCCAGCATTTT. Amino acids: CASSATDDSNQPQHF.

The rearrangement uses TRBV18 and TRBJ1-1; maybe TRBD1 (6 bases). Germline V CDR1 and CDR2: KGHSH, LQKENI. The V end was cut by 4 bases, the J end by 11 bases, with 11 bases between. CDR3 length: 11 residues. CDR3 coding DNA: TGTGCCAGCTCACGGGACATTGACGCTTTCTTT. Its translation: CASSRDIDAFF.

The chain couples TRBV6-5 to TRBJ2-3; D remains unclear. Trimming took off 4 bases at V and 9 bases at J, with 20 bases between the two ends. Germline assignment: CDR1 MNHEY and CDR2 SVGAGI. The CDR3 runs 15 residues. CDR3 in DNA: TGTGCCAGCAGTTCCGGTATCCAACTAAGTGTAACGCAGTATTTT. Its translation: CASSSGIQLSVTQYF.

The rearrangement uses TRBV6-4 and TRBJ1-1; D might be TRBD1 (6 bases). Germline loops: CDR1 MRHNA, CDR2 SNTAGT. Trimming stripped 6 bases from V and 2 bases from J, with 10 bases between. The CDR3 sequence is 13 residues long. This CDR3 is CASRQDRNTEAFF. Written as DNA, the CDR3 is TGTGCCAGCAGACAGGACAGAAACACTGAAGCTTTCTTT.

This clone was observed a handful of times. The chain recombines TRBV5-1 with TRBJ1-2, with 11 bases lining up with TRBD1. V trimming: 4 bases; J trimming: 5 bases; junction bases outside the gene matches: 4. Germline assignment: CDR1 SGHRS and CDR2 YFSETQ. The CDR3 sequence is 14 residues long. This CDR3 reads CASSGQGAVYGYTF. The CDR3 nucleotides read TGCGCCAGCAGCGGACAGGGGGCGGTTTATGGCTACACCTTC.

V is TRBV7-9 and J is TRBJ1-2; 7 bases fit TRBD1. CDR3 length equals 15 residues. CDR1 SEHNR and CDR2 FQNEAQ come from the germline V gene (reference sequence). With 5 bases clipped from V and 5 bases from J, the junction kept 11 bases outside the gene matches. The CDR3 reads CASSPDRDSLYGYTF. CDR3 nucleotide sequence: TGTGCCAGCAGCCCCGACCGGGACAGTCTTTATGGCTACACCTTC.

Here the CDR3 reads CASSPEVSGEQYF. Written as DNA, the CDR3 is TGCGCCAGCAGCCCGGAGGTTTCGGGGGAGCAGTACTTC. The J gene is TRBJ2-7, the V gene TRBV5-1; D is perhaps TRBD2 (5 bases). Germline V CDR1 and CDR2: SGHRS, YFSETQ. V was clipped by 4 bases and J by 7 bases, with 15 bases between them. The CDR3 runs 13 residues.

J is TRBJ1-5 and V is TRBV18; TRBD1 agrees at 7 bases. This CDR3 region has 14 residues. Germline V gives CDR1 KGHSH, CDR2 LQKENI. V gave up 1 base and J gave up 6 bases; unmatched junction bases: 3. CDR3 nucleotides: TGTGCCAGCTCACCACAGGGGGCACGTCAGCCCCAGCATTTT. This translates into CASSPQGARQPQHF.

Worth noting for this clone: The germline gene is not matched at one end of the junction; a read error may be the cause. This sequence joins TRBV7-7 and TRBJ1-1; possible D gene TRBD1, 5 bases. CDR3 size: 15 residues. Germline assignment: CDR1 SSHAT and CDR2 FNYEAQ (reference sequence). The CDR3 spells CASSLARREVTEAFF. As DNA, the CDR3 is TGTGCTAGCAGCTTAGCGCGCAGGGAAGTAACTGAAGCTTTCTTT.

CDR3 in amino acids: CASSPRSGTGELFF. Written as DNA, the CDR3 is TGTGCCAGCAGCCCTCGGTCGGGTACCGGGGAGCTGTTTTTT. The V call is TRBV7-2, the J call TRBJ2-2; D is uncertain. V was shortened by 5 bases and J by 5 bases, with 12 bases between the two germline ends. The CDR3 runs to 14 residues. Looked up from germline, CDR1 is SGHTA and CDR2 is FQGNSA.

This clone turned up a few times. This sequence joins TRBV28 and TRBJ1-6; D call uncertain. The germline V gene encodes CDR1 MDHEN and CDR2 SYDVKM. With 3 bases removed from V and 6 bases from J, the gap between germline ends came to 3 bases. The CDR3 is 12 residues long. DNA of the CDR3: TGTGCCAGCAGTTTTAGTAATTCACCCCTCCACTTT. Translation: CASSFSNSPLHF.

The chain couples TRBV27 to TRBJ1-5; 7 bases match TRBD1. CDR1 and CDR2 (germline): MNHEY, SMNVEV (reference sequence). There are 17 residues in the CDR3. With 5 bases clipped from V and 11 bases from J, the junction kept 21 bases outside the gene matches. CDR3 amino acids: CASSLIWGTGTAVAQHF. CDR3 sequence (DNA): TGTGCCAGCAGTCTAATTTGGGGGACCGGGACAGCCGTGGCCCAGCATTTT.

The CDR3 DNA reads as TGCGCCAGCAGACTAGGAGCCGGGTCTACCTTCGATGAGCAGTTCTTC. The encoded protein is CASRLGAGSTFDEQFF. The chain couples TRBV4-1 to TRBJ2-1; maybe TRBD2 (5 bases). CDR3 size: 16 residues. Germline V CDR1 and CDR2: MGHRA, YSYEKL. Trimming removed 6 bases from V and 8 bases from J, with 23 bases in between.

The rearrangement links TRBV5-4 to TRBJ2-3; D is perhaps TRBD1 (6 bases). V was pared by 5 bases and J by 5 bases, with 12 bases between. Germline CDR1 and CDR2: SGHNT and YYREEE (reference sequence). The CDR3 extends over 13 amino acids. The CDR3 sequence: CASSLAGEDTQYF. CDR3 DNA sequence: TGTGCCAGCAGTCTGGCAGGGGAAGATACGCAGTATTTT. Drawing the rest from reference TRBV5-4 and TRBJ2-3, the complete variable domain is ETGVTQSPTHLIKTRGQQVTLRCSSQSGHNTVSWYQQALGQGPQFIFQYYREEENGRGNFPPRFSGLQFPNYSSELNVNALELDDSALYLCASSLAGEDTQYFGPGTRLTVL.

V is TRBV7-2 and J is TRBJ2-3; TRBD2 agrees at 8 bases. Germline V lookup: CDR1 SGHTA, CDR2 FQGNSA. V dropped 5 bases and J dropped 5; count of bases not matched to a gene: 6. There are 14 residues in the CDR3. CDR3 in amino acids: CASSTPGTRDTQYF. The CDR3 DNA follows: TGTGCCAGCAGCACCCCCGGGACTAGAGATACGCAGTATTTT.

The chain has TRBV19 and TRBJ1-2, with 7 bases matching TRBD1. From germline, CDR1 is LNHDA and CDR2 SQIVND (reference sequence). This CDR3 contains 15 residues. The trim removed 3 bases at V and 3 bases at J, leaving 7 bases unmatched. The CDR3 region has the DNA TGTGCCAGTAGTATCCCCCCGGACAGGTACTATGGCTACACCTTC. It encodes CASSIPPDRYYGYTF.